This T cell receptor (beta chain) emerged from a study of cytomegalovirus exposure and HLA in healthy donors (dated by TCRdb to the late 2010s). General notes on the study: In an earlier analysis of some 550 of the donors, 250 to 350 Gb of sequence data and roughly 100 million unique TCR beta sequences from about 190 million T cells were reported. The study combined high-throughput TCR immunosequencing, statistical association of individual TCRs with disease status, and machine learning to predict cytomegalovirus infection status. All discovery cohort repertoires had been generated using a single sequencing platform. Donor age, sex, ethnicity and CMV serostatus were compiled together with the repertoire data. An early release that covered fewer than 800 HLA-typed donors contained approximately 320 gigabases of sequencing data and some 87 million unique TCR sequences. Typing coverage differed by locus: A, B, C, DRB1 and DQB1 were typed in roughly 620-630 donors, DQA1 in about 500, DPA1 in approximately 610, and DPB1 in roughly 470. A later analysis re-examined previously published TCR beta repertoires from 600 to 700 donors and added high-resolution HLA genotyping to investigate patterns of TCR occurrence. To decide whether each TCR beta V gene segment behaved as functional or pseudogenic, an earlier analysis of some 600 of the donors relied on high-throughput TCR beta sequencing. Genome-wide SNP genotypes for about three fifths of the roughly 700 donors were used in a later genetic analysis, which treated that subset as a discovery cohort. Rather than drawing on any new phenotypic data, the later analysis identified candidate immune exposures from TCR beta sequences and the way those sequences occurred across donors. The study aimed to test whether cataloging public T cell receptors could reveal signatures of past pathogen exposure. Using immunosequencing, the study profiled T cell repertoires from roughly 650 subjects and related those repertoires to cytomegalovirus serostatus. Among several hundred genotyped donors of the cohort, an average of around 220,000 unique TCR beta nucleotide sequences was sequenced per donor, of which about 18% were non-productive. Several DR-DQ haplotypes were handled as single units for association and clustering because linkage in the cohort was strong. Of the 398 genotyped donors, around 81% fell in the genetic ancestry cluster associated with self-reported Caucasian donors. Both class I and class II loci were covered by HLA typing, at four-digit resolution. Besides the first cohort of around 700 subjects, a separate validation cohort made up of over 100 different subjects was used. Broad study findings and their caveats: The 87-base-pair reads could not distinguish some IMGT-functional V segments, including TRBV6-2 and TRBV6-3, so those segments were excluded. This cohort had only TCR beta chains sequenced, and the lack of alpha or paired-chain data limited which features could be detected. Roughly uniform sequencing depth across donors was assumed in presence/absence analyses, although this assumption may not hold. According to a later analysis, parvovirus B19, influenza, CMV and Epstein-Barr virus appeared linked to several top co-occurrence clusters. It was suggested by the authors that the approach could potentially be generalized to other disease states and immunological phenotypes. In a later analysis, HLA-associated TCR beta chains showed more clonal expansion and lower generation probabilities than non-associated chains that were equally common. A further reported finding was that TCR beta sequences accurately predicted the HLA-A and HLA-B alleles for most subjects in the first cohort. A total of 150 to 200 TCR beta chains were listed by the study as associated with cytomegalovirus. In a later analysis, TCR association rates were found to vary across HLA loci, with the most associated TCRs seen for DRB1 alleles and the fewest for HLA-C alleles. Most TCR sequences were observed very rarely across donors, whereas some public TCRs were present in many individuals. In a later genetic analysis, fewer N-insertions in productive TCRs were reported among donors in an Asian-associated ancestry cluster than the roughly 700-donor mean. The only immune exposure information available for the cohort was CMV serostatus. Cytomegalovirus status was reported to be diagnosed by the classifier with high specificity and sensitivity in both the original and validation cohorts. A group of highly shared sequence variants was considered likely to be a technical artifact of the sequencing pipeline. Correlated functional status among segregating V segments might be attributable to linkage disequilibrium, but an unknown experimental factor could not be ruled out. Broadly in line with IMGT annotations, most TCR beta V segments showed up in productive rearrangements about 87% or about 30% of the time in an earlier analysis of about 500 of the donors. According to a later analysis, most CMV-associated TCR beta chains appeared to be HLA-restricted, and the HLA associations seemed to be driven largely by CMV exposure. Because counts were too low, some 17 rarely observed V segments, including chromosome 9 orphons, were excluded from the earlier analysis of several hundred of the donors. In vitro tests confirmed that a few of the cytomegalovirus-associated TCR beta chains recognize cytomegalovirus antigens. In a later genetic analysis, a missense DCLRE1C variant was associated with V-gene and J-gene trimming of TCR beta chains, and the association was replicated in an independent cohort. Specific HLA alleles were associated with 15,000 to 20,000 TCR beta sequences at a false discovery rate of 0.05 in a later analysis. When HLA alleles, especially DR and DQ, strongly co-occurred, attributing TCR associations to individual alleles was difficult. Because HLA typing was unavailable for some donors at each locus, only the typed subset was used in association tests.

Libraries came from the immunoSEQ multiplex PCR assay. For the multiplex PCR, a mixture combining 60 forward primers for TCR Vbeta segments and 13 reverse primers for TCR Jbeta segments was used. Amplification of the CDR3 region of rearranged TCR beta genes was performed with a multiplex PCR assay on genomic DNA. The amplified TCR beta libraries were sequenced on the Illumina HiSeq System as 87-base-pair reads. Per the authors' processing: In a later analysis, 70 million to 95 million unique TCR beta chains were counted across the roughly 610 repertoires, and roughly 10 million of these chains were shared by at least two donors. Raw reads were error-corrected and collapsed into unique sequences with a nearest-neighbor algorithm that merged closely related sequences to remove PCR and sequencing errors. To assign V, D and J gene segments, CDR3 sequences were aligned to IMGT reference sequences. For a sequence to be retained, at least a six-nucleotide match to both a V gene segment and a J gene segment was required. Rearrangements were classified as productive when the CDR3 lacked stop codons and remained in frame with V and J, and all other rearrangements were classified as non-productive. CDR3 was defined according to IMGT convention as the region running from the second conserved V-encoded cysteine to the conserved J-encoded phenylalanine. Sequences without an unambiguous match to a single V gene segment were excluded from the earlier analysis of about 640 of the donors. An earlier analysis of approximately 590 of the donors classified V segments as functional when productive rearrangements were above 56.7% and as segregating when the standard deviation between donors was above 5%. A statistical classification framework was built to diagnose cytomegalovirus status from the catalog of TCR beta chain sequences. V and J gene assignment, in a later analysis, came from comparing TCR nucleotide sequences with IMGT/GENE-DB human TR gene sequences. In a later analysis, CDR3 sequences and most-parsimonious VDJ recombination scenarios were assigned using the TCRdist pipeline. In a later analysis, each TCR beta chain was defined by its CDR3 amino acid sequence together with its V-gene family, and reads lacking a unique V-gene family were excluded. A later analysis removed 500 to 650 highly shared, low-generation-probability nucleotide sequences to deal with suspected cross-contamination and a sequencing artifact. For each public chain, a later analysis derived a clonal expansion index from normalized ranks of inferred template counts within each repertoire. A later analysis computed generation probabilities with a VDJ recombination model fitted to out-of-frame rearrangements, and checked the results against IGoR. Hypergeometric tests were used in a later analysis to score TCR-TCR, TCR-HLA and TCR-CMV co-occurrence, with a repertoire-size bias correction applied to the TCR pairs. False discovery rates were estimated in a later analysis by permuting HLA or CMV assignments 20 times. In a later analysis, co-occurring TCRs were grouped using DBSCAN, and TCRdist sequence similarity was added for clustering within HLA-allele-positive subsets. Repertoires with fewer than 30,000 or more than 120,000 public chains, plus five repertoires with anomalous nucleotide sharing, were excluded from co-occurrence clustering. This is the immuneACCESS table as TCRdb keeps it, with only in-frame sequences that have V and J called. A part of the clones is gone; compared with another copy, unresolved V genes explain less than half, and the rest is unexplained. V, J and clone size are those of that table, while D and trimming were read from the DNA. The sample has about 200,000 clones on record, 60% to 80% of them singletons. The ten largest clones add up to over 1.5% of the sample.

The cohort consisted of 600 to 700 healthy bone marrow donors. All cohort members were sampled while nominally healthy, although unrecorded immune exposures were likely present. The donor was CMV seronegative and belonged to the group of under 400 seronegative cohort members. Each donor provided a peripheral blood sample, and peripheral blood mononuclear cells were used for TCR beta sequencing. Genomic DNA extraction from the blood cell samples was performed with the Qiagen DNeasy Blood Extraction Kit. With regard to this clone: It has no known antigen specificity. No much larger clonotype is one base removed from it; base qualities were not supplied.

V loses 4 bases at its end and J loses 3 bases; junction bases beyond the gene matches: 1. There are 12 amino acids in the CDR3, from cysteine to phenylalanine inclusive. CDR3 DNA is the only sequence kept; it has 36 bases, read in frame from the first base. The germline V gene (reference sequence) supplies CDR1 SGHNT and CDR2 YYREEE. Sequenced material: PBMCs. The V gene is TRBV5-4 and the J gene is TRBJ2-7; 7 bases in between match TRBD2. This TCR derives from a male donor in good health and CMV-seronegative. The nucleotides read TGTGCCAGCAGCCCGGGGGGCTACGAGCAGTACTTC. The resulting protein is CASSPGGYEQYF.